This is a list of T cell receptor beta chains from one sample in a study of Ad26.COV2.S vaccination and SARS-CoV-2 variants. Profiled with immunoSEQ multiplex PCR; TCRdb holds only in-frame clones, not every one. Here the sample spans roughly 700,000 clones, more than 80% being singletons. This specimen was peripheral blood, taken in a trial of Ad26.COV2.S vaccine versus placebo. The source of these receptors is a person aged 18-65 years who received the Ad26.COV2.S COVID-19 vaccine or a placebo. Both conserved end residues are trimmed from each CDR3. The D gene is left open where the match is weak.

J,D,length,V,CDR3
TRBJ1-2,TRBD1,12,TRBV19,ASRITGDDYGYT
TRBJ2-7,TRBD1,12,TRBV5-4,ASSLWTGTYEQY
TRBJ1-5,NA,13,TRBV7-2,ASSSLAAGNQPQH
TRBJ2-5,NA,11,TRBV7-3,ARKGQYQETQY
TRBJ1-1,NA,12,TRBV19,ASSFTSGRVAAF
TRBJ2-1,NA,11,TRBV7-9,ASSSTQVNEQF
TRBJ2-1,TRBD1,14,TRBV24-1,ATSDASGTAYNEQF
TRBJ2-3,NA,11,TRBV4-2,ASSQGEYDTQY
TRBJ2-3,TRBD2,15,TRBV30,AWSVRQRGRSTDTQY
TRBJ1-2,NA,12,TRBV6-6,ASSYGGTRYGYT
TRBJ1-5,NA,12,TRBV7-2,ASSFGAGNQPQH
TRBJ1-5,NA,11,TRBV27,ASSFIINQPQH
TRBJ1-2,NA,13,TRBV27,ASSFAFGLFYGYT
TRBJ2-5,NA,14,TRBV19,ASSRTQGSHSGTQY
TRBJ1-1,NA,11,TRBV6-6,ASSYRGSLEAF
TRBJ2-1,NA,12,TRBV19,ASSRELTYNEQF
TRBJ2-6,NA,13,TRBV19,ASRRQVSGANVLT
TRBJ1-2,NA,11,TRBV10-3,AISDGTNYGYT
TRBJ1-5,NA,11,TRBV19,ASKSQYNQPQH
TRBJ1-2,NA,14,TRBV7-2,ASSPREGLQVYGYT
TRBJ1-4,NA,13,TRBV18,ASSPTPATNEKLF
TRBJ1-4,TRBD1,13,TRBV4-3,ASSQEVRGNEKLF
TRBJ1-4,NA,12,TRBV6-2/TRBV6-3,ASTPGTSIGKLF
TRBJ1-5,TRBD1,13,TRBV30,AWSVRSGGILPQH
TRBJ1-4,NA,11,TRBV18,ASSPGEDEKLF
TRBJ2-5,NA,15,TRBV5-4,ASSLRGRAGVGETQY
TRBJ1-5,NA,14,TRBV27,ASSFRSDARNQPQH
TRBJ2-7,NA,12,TRBV10-1,ASSEDQGSYEQY
TRBJ1-1,NA,9,TRBV12-3/TRBV12-4,ASSPRELAF
TRBJ2-7,NA,14,TRBV5-1,ASSPQGTNPLYEQY
TRBJ1-2,NA,13,TRBV4-3,ASSQVHRQDYGYT
TRBJ2-1,TRBD2,11,TRBV7-9,ASSLREEREQF
TRBJ1-4,NA,13,TRBV6-4,ASRRTPATNEKLF
TRBJ2-7,TRBD2,11,TRBV19,ASSQTSVNEQY
TRBJ2-5,NA,12,TRBV5-1,ASSLSDLQETQY
TRBJ2-5,NA,11,TRBV12-3/TRBV12-4,ASSFVGEETQY